These T cell receptor beta chains were read from a single sample in a study of T cells in localized non-small cell lung cancer. Method: immunoSEQ multiplex PCR; TCRdb's copy keeps in-frame clones and lacks some. Among around 30,000 clones, approximately 94% were seen once, and the ten largest hold 0.73%. The specimen comprised peripheral blood, sampled before any cancer treatment. The receptors stem from a woman aged 40-69 years with stage I lung adenocarcinoma. Both conserved end residues are part of each CDR3. D genes are given only for firm matches. Clone sizes are given selectively: once, few, many, or a class where the clone is expanded.

v_gene	abundance	d_gene	j_gene	CDR3aa	CDR3nt
TRBV5-1	.	.	TRBJ2-7	CASSPAPYYEQYF	TGCGCCAGCAGCCCAGCCCCCTACTACGAGCAGTACTTC
TRBV11-2	.	TRBD1	TRBJ1-1	CASSFDRGKTEAFF	TGTGCCAGCAGCTTTGACAGGGGGAAGACTGAAGCTTTCTTT
TRBV5-6	.	.	TRBJ2-5	CASSLAGGGQETQYF	TGTGCCAGCAGCTTGGCCGGGGGCGGCCAAGAGACCCAGTACTTC
TRBV18	.	.	TRBJ1-5	CASSPRITRGLNQPQHF	TGTGCCAGCTCACCACGAATTACCAGGGGCCTCAATCAGCCCCAGCATTTT
TRBV7-2	.	.	TRBJ2-7	CASSLFRRSGVDYEQYF	TGTGCCAGCAGCTTATTCAGGCGCTCAGGGGTCGACTACGAGCAGTACTTC
TRBV12-5	once	TRBD2	TRBJ2-5	CASGLAVGDYTAQYF	TGTGCTAGTGGTTTGGCCGTAGGGGACTATACTGCCCAGTACTTC
TRBV28	.	.	TRBJ1-2	CASSPGLTYGYTF	TGTGCCAGCAGCCCGGGACTGACCTATGGCTACACCTTC
TRBV4-2	.	.	TRBJ1-2	CASSLEYGGNYGYTF	TGTGCCAGCAGCCTAGAGTACGGGGGTAACTATGGCTACACCTTC
TRBV19	.	.	TRBJ2-1	CASSISPTSYNEQFF	TGTGCCAGTAGTATTAGCCCCACATCCTACAATGAGCAGTTCTTC
TRBV7-6	.	.	TRBJ2-3	CASSLAGGPRNTQYF	TGTGCCAGCAGCTTAGCGGGGGGGCCAAGGAATACGCAGTATTTT
TRBV7-2	.	.	TRBJ2-4	CASSLAYYVGSKNIQYF	TGTGCCAGCAGCTTAGCGTATTATGTAGGGTCCAAAAACATTCAGTACTTC
TRBV27	.	TRBD1	TRBJ2-7	CASSFNRGSYEQYF	TGTGCCAGCAGTTTTAACAGGGGCTCCTACGAGCAGTACTTC
TRBV14	.	TRBD1	TRBJ1-1	CASSQGQGALNTEAFF	TGTGCCAGCAGCCAAGGCCAGGGGGCGCTTAACACTGAAGCTTTCTTT
TRBV7-2	.	.	TRBJ2-3	CASSARGAFLTDTQYF	TGTGCCAGCAGCGCGAGGGGGGCGTTCCTCACAGATACGCAGTATTTT
TRBV28	.	.	TRBJ1-1	CASSLWQTINTEAFF	TGTGCCAGCAGTTTGTGGCAGACAATCAACACTGAAGCTTTCTTT
TRBV28	.	.	TRBJ1-1	CASRQYQGTTEAFF	TGTGCCAGCAGGCAGTACCAGGGGACCACTGAAGCTTTCTTT
TRBV7-8	.	.	TRBJ2-3	CASSLDKGTDTQYF	TGTGCCAGCAGCTTAGACAAGGGCACAGATACGCAGTATTTT
TRBV5-1	.	TRBD2	TRBJ2-5	CASSLGASGEETQYF	TGCGCCAGCAGCTTGGGAGCTAGCGGAGAAGAGACCCAGTACTTC
TRBV11-2	.	TRBD2	TRBJ2-2	CASSRLAGYPGELFF	TGTGCCAGCAGCCGACTAGCGGGATATCCCGGGGAGCTGTTTTTT
TRBV29-1	.	TRBD2	TRBJ2-2	CSVSSGGTGELFF	TGCAGCGTCTCCAGCGGGGGGACCGGGGAGCTGTTTTTT
TRBV15	.	TRBD1	TRBJ2-5	CATSRRIRGLQETQYF	TGTGCCACCAGCAGAAGAATCAGGGGGCTCCAAGAGACCCAGTACTTC
TRBV27	.	TRBD2	TRBJ2-1	CASNLAGAYNEQFF	TGTGCCAGCAATTTAGCGGGGGCCTACAATGAGCAGTTCTTC
TRBV29-1	.	.	TRBJ2-4	CSVVGRGRGAKNIQYF	TGCAGCGTTGTGGGGAGGGGGCGAGGGGCCAAAAACATTCAGTACTTC
TRBV5-6	.	.	TRBJ1-2	CASSEGFYGYTF	TGTGCCAGCAGCGAAGGATTCTATGGCTACACCTTC
TRBV5-5	once	.	TRBJ1-1	CASRSFRQNTEAFF	TGTGCCAGCAGATCGTTTCGGCAGAACACTGAAGCTTTCTTT
TRBV5-1	.	.	TRBJ1-2	CASSPLESAGLYGYTF	TGCGCCAGCAGCCCCCTTGAGTCTGCAGGGCTTTATGGCTACACCTTC
TRBV13	.	.	TRBJ2-2	CASTRTVTGELFF	TGTGCCAGCACCCGGACAGTCACCGGGGAGCTGTTTTTT
TRBV7-2	.	TRBD2	TRBJ2-7	CASSFFSGGIDEQYF	TGTGCCAGCAGCTTCTTTAGCGGGGGGATCGACGAGCAGTACTTC
TRBV7-6	.	.	TRBJ1-1	CASSLAGGLGGDTEAFF	TGTGCCAGCAGCTTAGCAGGTGGATTGGGAGGTGACACTGAAGCTTTCTTT
TRBV28	.	.	TRBJ1-2	CASSPYAWEGTPYGYTF	TGTGCCAGCAGTCCGTACGCCTGGGAGGGGACGCCTTATGGCTACACCTTC
TRBV6-1	.	.	TRBJ1-1	CASSPRQGRTEAFF	TGTGCCAGCAGCCCCAGGCAGGGCCGGACTGAAGCTTTCTTT
TRBV6-1	.	TRBD1	TRBJ1-2	CASSELFPSVTGSYGYTF	TGTGCCAGCAGTGAACTGTTTCCCTCTGTGACAGGGAGCTATGGCTACACCTTC
TRBV19	.	.	TRBJ1-3	CASSTPGHGNTIYF	TGTGCCAGTAGTACCCCAGGGCATGGAAACACCATATATTTT
TRBV5-1	.	TRBD2	TRBJ2-1	CASSSSGGGTHEQFF	TGCGCCAGCAGCTCTAGCGGGGGGGGCACCCATGAGCAGTTCTTC
TRBV7-2	.	TRBD1	TRBJ1-2	CASRRTGTGGYGYTF	TGTGCCAGCAGGAGAACCGGGACAGGGGGCTATGGCTACACCTTC
TRBV11-2	.	.	TRBJ1-1	CASSFQGNRWDTEAFF	TGTGCCAGCAGTTTTCAAGGGAACCGTTGGGACACTGAAGCTTTCTTT